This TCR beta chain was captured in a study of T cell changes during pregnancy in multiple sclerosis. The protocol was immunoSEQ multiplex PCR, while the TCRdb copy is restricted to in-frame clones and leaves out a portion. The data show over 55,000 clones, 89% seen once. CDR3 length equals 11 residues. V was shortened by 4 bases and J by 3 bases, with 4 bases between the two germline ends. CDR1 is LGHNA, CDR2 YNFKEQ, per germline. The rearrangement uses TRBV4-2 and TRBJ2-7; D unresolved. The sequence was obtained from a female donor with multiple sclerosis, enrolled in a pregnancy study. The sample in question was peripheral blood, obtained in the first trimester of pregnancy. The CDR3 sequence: CASSPFYEQYF. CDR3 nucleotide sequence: TGTGCCAGCAGCCCGTTCTACGAGCAGTACTTC.